Listed below are T cell receptor beta chains from one sample, sequenced in a study of regulatory T cells in long-lasting Graves disease. TCRdb analysed the multiplex PCR reads with MiXCR anew, one entry per CDR3 protein. The sample contains approximately 360,000 distinct CDR3 sequences, roughly 25% of which appear only once. The sequencing here drew on peripheral blood mononuclear cells (PBMCs), taken when the disease was refractory, from a patient treated with antithyroid drugs. The receptor source for this set is a woman aged 40 to 50 with Graves disease. CDR3s include the opening cysteine and the closing phenylalanine or tryptophan. A D gene is named only where the DNA matches it firmly. Clone size, where shown, is once, few, many, or a class for clones that have expanded.

TRBV2,TRBJ2-7,.,TRBD2,CASSPGGTSGIYEQYF
TRBV3-1,TRBJ1-1,.,TRBD1,CASSHLSGTGEAFF
TRBV6-5,TRBJ2-2,many,.,CASSYLVGGELFF
TRBV6-1,TRBJ2-3,many,.,CASSQTSFAGTQYF
TRBV3-1,TRBJ2-7,few,TRBD2,CASSQGLAIHEQYF
TRBV28,TRBJ1-5,many,TRBD1,CASSSDTGAPANQPQHF
TRBV28,TRBJ2-1,few,.,CASTRQRFQSSYNEQFF
TRBV20-1,TRBJ2-7,few,TRBD2,CSASLAGDTNYEQYF
TRBV2,TRBJ1-2,many,TRBD1,CASSGQGKKTNYGYTF
TRBV6-1,TRBJ2-7,.,TRBD1,CASSQTGQGSAEQYF
TRBV12-3/TRBV12-4,TRBJ2-7,many,.,CASRNTYEQYF
TRBV7-8,TRBJ2-6,many,TRBD1,CASSRPGTGGNGANVLTF
TRBV6-1,TRBJ1-5,many,TRBD1,CASSALTGVNQPQHF
TRBV6-1,TRBJ1-1,.,TRBD1,CASTLFTGGTEAFF
TRBV29-1,TRBJ2-7,many,.,CSVRIVGFHEQYF
TRBV7-8,TRBJ1-5,few,.,CASSLGWPPPQHF
TRBV7-2,TRBJ1-1,.,TRBD1,CASSSYTGGTEAFF
TRBV28,TRBJ2-7,many,TRBD2,CATNGGSNHEQYF
TRBV6-5,TRBJ2-7,.,.,CASSLSSRGLSSYEQYF
TRBV2,TRBJ1-5,few,TRBD1,CASSEAGGQGAGQPQHF
TRBV7-2,TRBJ2-7,.,TRBD2,CASSLGGTSGTYEQYF
TRBV30,TRBJ2-7,.,.,CAWAGQNYEQYF
TRBV11-2,TRBJ2-3,.,TRBD2,CASSHLFAVGGAGDTQYF
TRBV3-1,TRBJ1-1,.,.,CASSQAWNTEAFF
TRBV15,TRBJ2-7,many,TRBD1,CATSIRDRGVTDEQYF
TRBV20-1,TRBJ2-7,many,.,CSARMIEQYF
TRBV11-2,TRBJ1-2,many,.,CASSFGTGDGYTF
TRBV20-1,TRBJ2-4,many,.,CSARPFDIQYF
TRBV12-3/TRBV12-4,TRBJ1-2,many,TRBD1,CASSFPPRSGQFYGYTF
TRBV7-2,TRBJ2-7,.,.,CASSLVPFEQYF
TRBV6-2/TRBV6-3,TRBJ1-5,many,.,CASGRGYSNQPQHF
TRBV10-3,TRBJ1-1,many,TRBD1,CASASGTGATEAFF
TRBV11-2,TRBJ2-7,.,.,CASSHSGVLFTYEQYF
TRBV7-9,TRBJ1-4,.,TRBD1,CASSRGQGLEKLFF
TRBV5-1,TRBJ1-1,few,.,CASSQTETAVGAFF
TRBV11-2,TRBJ2-2,.,.,CTSSTSRNTGELFF
TRBV7-2,TRBJ1-1,.,.,CASSSAPGLITEAFF
TRBV20-1,TRBJ2-5,few,.,CSARVGGEGFETQYF
TRBV28,TRBJ2-5,many,.,CASSRDSLQRETQYF
TRBV19,TRBJ1-1,few,.,CASSRLGKGTEAFF
TRBV20-1,TRBJ2-5,many,.,CSAKRETQYF
TRBV28,TRBJ2-7,many,TRBD2,CASSGTSGSYEQYF
TRBV6-1,TRBJ2-6,.,.,CASSWRSSGANVLTF
TRBV6-1,TRBJ2-2,few,.,CASSDGNTGELFF
TRBV7-9,TRBJ2-7,.,TRBD2,CASSLGGGPGYEQYF